This T cell receptor beta chain is drawn from a study of shared clonotypes between healthy human individuals. Details on this clone: Its antigen is unidentified.

Sequencing was performed with immunoSEQ multiplex PCR; in TCRdb, only in-frame clones are kept and a portion is missing. This sample has roughly 2,300,000 clones, with 85% to 95% found just once. Losses at the gene ends were 3 bases for V and 5 bases for J; bases not matched to a gene: 9. This CDR3 is built from 15 residues. Germline V gene sequence: CDR1 SGHTA, CDR2 FQGNSA. Points from the study as a whole: Genetic and exposure-history diversity was limited by the few donors. Among donors, the sharing of clonotypes was expected to be influenced by sequencing depth. Larger estimated richness was generally seen in naive subsets than in memory subsets. Blood alone was sampled, and tissue repertoires likely differ.

The chain has TRBV7-2 and TRBJ2-7; 8 positions agree with TRBD2. The receptor was isolated from a man aged 18-30 years in good health. Some clones in this sample may be carry-over from other donors' samples. Sequences were obtained from naive CD4+ T cells from PBMCs. Sample subset: CD45RA+ positively selected. Written as DNA, the CDR3 is TGTGCCAGCAGCTTCATAGCGGGGAGGACCCACGAGCAGTACTTC. It yields the protein CASSFIAGRTHEQYF. The full variable domain, in which reference TRBV7-2 and TRBJ2-7 provide the parts outside the CDR3, is GAGVSQSPSNKVTEKGKDVELRCDPISGHTALYWYRQSLGQGLEFLIYFQGNSAPDKSGLPSDRFSAERTGGSVSTLTIQRTQQEDSAVYLCASSFIAGRTHEQYFGPGTRLTVT.